Described below is a single TCR beta chain sequence and its context. Which antigen it targets is not known. It has no much larger one-base neighbor in the sample; base qualities were not kept. The record originates from a study of OX40 agonist ivuxolimab in advanced cancers. For context, the study as a whole: Ivuxolimab was an agonistic, fully human IgG2 monoclonal antibody directed against OX40 (CD134), a costimulatory receptor. Intravenous ivuxolimab was administered to patients every 2 weeks at six dose levels: 0.01, 0.1, 0.3, 1.5, 3 and 10 mg/kg. Of the 50 to 55 dose-escalation patients, hepatocellular carcinoma was present in 19, melanoma in some 15, renal cell carcinoma in 9 and head and neck cancer in 9. The dose-escalation cohort was 82.7% male with a mean age of around 62 years, ranging from about 23 to 85. Patients were allowed to have had prior anti-PD-1, anti-PD-L1 or anti-CTLA-4 therapy, and 40% to 45% of the dose-escalation patients had previously received checkpoint inhibitors. Partial responses occurred in three dose-escalation patients: two with cutaneous melanoma and one with hepatocellular carcinoma. The point of sequencing TCRbeta in the periphery was to test whether ivuxolimab changed TCR sequence diversity and drove clonal T-cell expansion. The paper reports the monotherapy dose-escalation portion (N of about 47 patients) of the phase I ivuxolimab trial.

Broader findings and caveats from the paper: Low levels of normalized T-cell clonal expansion were also seen in some nonresponding patients. Partial responders in the 0.1-3.0 mg/kg groups had among the lowest normalized peripheral clonal expansion, especially among CD8+ T cells. After ivuxolimab, expanded clones were on average more numerous among CD8+ T cells than among CD4+ T cells. The antigen specificity of the peripheral T cells that underwent clonal expansion was not determined. Clonal expansion of both CD4+ and CD8+ blood T cells was observed from baseline to week 6 at doses 0.1 to 3.0 mg/kg.

The CDR3 measures 13 amino acids from cysteine to phenylalanine. The DNA shown is the 39-base CDR3, in frame from base 1. V and J lose 6 bases and 4 bases, and a span of 12 bases separates them. For CDR1 and CDR2, the germline V gene (reference sequence) lists MNHNY and SVGAGI. Genomic DNA was extracted from sorted cells for sequencing of the TCRbeta CDR3 region. The immunoSEQ Assay was used for sequencing of TCRbeta CDR3 regions. Entries here come from immuneACCESS through TCRdb and include only in-frame sequences with V and J called. Some clones fail to appear in such tables; in the studies checked, an unresolved V gene covers under half of the shortfall, and the cause of the remainder is unknown. In all, the sample holds 30,000 to 35,000 clones, and about 84% of those were seen once. The ten top clones hold 23% of the sample. The trial excluded patients who had a history of autoimmune disease or were on systemic immunosuppression. Peripheral blood for TCR sequencing was drawn from every dose cohort at baseline, at cycle 4 day 1 and at cycle 7 day 1. The samples were drawn from a first-in-human, open-label, multicenter phase I dose-escalation trial of ivuxolimab. Adults with locally advanced or metastatic melanoma, renal cell carcinoma, hepatocellular carcinoma or head and neck squamous cell carcinoma were enrolled in the trial. Before TCR sequencing, CD4+ T cells and CD8+ T cells from peripheral blood were sorted into separate populations.

The sequencing here drew on CD4+ or CD8+ T cells sorted from blood, taken in a trial of the OX40 agonist ivuxolimab. The rearrangement joined TRBV6-6 to TRBJ1-1, with the D gene uncertain. This TCR came from an adult with an advanced solid tumor such as melanoma, head and neck, liver or kidney cancer. The CDR3 protein is CASSPEWSTEAFF. The nucleotides read TGTGCCAGCAGCCCCGAGTGGAGCACTGAAGCTTTCTTT.